A selection of T cell receptor beta chains follows, all from one sample in a study of OX40 agonist ivuxolimab in advanced cancers. Data came from immunoSEQ multiplex PCR; TCRdb stores just in-frame clones and leaves some out. This repertoire shows 55,000 to 70,000 clones, 75% to 90% found once; its top ten account for approximately 1.3%. The sample consisted of CD4+ or CD8+ T cells sorted from blood, taken in a trial of the OX40 agonist ivuxolimab. These receptors were taken from an adult with an advanced solid tumor such as melanoma, head and neck, liver or kidney cancer. Each CDR3 is given with its conserved first and last residue. Each record gives: V gene, CDR3 length, clone size, D gene, J gene, CDR3 DNA, CDR3 protein. The D gene is left open where the match is weak. Only some rows state a clone size, as once, few, many or a class for expanded clones.

v_gene: TRBV7-8
len: 15
abundance: .
d_gene: .
j_gene: TRBJ1-6
CDR3nt: TGTGCCAGCAGCTTAGTCAGAAAAAATAATTCACCCCTCCACTTT
CDR3aa: CASSLVRKNNSPLHF

v_gene: TRBV5-1
len: 16
abundance: .
d_gene: .
j_gene: TRBJ1-3
CDR3nt: TGCGCCAGCAGCTTGGCCTTGGGGAGCTCTGGAAACACCATATATTTT
CDR3aa: CASSLALGSSGNTIYF

v_gene: TRBV5-1
len: 15
abundance: .
d_gene: TRBD1
j_gene: TRBJ2-1
CDR3nt: TGCGCCAGCTGCTGGGGGGACAGGGAACTCAATGAGCAGTTCTTC
CDR3aa: CASCWGDRELNEQFF

v_gene: TRBV5-1
len: 18
abundance: few
d_gene: TRBD1
j_gene: TRBJ2-7
CDR3nt: TGCGCCAGCAGCTTGGTAGGGACAGGGACCTTGGGTACCTGGGAGCAGTACTTC
CDR3aa: CASSLVGTGTLGTWEQYF

v_gene: TRBV9
len: 14
abundance: medium-sized
d_gene: .
j_gene: TRBJ1-5
CDR3nt: TGTGCCAGCAGCGTAGATGGGAGCAATCAGCCCCAGCATTTT
CDR3aa: CASSVDGSNQPQHF

v_gene: TRBV5-1
len: 12
abundance: few
d_gene: .
j_gene: TRBJ1-1
CDR3nt: TGCGCCAGCAGCTTAAAGGACACTGAAGCTTTCTTT
CDR3aa: CASSLKDTEAFF

v_gene: TRBV19
len: 13
abundance: medium-sized
d_gene: .
j_gene: TRBJ1-2
CDR3nt: TGTGCCAGTAGTTACCAGGGAAGGGTTGGCTACACCTTC
CDR3aa: CASSYQGRVGYTF

v_gene: TRBV6-5
len: 16
abundance: .
d_gene: .
j_gene: TRBJ1-1
CDR3nt: TGTGCCAGCAGTTACTCGAAGGGCCAGGGGAGCGCTGAAGCTTTCTTT
CDR3aa: CASSYSKGQGSAEAFF

v_gene: TRBV7-9
len: 15
abundance: .
d_gene: TRBD2
j_gene: TRBJ2-1
CDR3nt: TGTGCCAGCAGCTTAGCGGGTGCGGGGGTTTCCGCGCAGTTCTTC
CDR3aa: CASSLAGAGVSAQFF

v_gene: TRBV5-1
len: 16
abundance: .
d_gene: .
j_gene: TRBJ2-5
CDR3nt: TGCGCCAGCAGCTCCGAGGGCCAGGGCAGCCAAGAGACCCAGTACTTC
CDR3aa: CASSSEGQGSQETQYF

v_gene: TRBV18
len: 17
abundance: .
d_gene: .
j_gene: TRBJ2-3
CDR3nt: TGTGCCAGCTCACCTCAGAAACAGGGTCGAGGAACAGATACGCAGTATTTT
CDR3aa: CASSPQKQGRGTDTQYF

v_gene: TRBV15
len: 16
abundance: .
d_gene: TRBD1
j_gene: TRBJ1-2
CDR3nt: TGTGCCACCAGCAGAGTTGCGACAGGGACTAACTATGGCTACACCTTC
CDR3aa: CATSRVATGTNYGYTF

v_gene: TRBV29-1
len: 14
abundance: .
d_gene: TRBD2
j_gene: TRBJ2-2
CDR3nt: TGCAGCGTCGGCGGGGGGACTTACACCGGGGAGCTGTTTTTT
CDR3aa: CSVGGGTYTGELFF

v_gene: TRBV30
len: 13
abundance: once
d_gene: .
j_gene: TRBJ2-3
CDR3nt: TGTGCCTGGAGCAAGGGCGTCACAGATACGCAGTATTTT
CDR3aa: CAWSKGVTDTQYF

v_gene: TRBV19
len: 14
abundance: .
d_gene: TRBD1
j_gene: TRBJ1-1
CDR3nt: TGTGCCAGTACGCGACAGGGGAGAGACACTGAAGCTTTCTTT
CDR3aa: CASTRQGRDTEAFF

v_gene: TRBV6-6
len: 15
abundance: .
d_gene: .
j_gene: TRBJ1-2
CDR3nt: TGTGCCAGCAGTTTGCCTGGGGGGCTTAGCTATGGCTACACCTTC
CDR3aa: CASSLPGGLSYGYTF

v_gene: TRBV6-5
len: 14
abundance: few
d_gene: TRBD1
j_gene: TRBJ1-2
CDR3nt: TGTGCCAGCAGCCTGGGACAGGGAATCTATGGCTACACCTTC
CDR3aa: CASSLGQGIYGYTF

v_gene: TRBV4-2
len: 16
abundance: .
d_gene: TRBD2
j_gene: TRBJ2-2
CDR3nt: TGTGCCAGCAGCCAAGGGACTAGCGGAACCCCCGGGGAGCTGTTTTTT
CDR3aa: CASSQGTSGTPGELFF

v_gene: TRBV5-8
len: 14
abundance: .
d_gene: TRBD1
j_gene: TRBJ1-3
CDR3nt: TGTGCCAGCAGCCGGGGACAGGGCGGAAACACCATATATTTT
CDR3aa: CASSRGQGGNTIYF

v_gene: TRBV10-2
len: 15
abundance: .
d_gene: TRBD1
j_gene: TRBJ1-6
CDR3nt: TGCGCCAGCAGGGAGACAGGGGTGGATAATTCACCCCTCCACTTT
CDR3aa: CASRETGVDNSPLHF

v_gene: TRBV4-1
len: 14
abundance: once
d_gene: .
j_gene: TRBJ2-1
CDR3nt: TGCGCCAGCAGCCAAGGTACTCTGAAGGATGAGCAGTTCTTC
CDR3aa: CASSQGTLKDEQFF

v_gene: TRBV19
len: 14
abundance: .
d_gene: .
j_gene: TRBJ1-1
CDR3nt: TGTGCCAGTAGTATGGGGACTTGGAACACTGAAGCTTTCTTT
CDR3aa: CASSMGTWNTEAFF

v_gene: TRBV10-3
len: 11
abundance: once
d_gene: .
j_gene: TRBJ2-7
CDR3nt: TGTGCCATCAGTGCAGGGTACGAGCAGTACTTC
CDR3aa: CAISAGYEQYF

v_gene: TRBV7-2
len: 17
abundance: .
d_gene: TRBD2
j_gene: TRBJ2-1
CDR3nt: TGTGCCAGCAGCTGGGGACTAGCGGGGGTTCCTAACAATGAGCAGTTCTTC
CDR3aa: CASSWGLAGVPNNEQFF

v_gene: TRBV6-1
len: 14
abundance: .
d_gene: .
j_gene: TRBJ1-1
CDR3nt: TGTGCCAGCATTCAGGGAACGGCTCGTACTGAAGCTTTCTTT
CDR3aa: CASIQGTARTEAFF

v_gene: TRBV7-2
len: 16
abundance: .
d_gene: .
j_gene: TRBJ1-1
CDR3nt: TGTGCCAGCAGCTTAGGGGTTTCGTGGATTTACACTGAAGCTTTCTTT
CDR3aa: CASSLGVSWIYTEAFF

v_gene: TRBV4-3
len: 16
abundance: .
d_gene: .
j_gene: TRBJ1-1
CDR3nt: TGCGCCAGCAGCCAAGGTCAGACAGGAATGAACACTGAAGCTTTCTTT
CDR3aa: CASSQGQTGMNTEAFF

v_gene: TRBV25-1
len: 14
abundance: few
d_gene: .
j_gene: TRBJ1-5
CDR3nt: TGTGCCAGCAGTGACATGAATAGCAATCAGCCCCAGCATTTT
CDR3aa: CASSDMNSNQPQHF

v_gene: TRBV18
len: 15
abundance: .
d_gene: .
j_gene: TRBJ1-3
CDR3nt: TGTGCCAGCTCACTGAAAACAGGGTTTGCAAACACCATATATTTT
CDR3aa: CASSLKTGFANTIYF

v_gene: TRBV7-9
len: 14
abundance: .
d_gene: .
j_gene: TRBJ1-5
CDR3nt: TGTGCCAGCAGCCTAGGGACTTTAAATCAGCCCCAGCATTTT
CDR3aa: CASSLGTLNQPQHF

v_gene: TRBV5-5
len: 14
abundance: .
d_gene: .
j_gene: TRBJ2-7
CDR3nt: TGTGCCAGCAGCTGGGAACTAACCGCGGGGGAGCAGTACTTC
CDR3aa: CASSWELTAGEQYF

v_gene: TRBV2
len: 14
abundance: .
d_gene: TRBD2
j_gene: TRBJ2-1
CDR3nt: TGTGCCAGCAGTCCTAGCGGGACCTACAATGAGCAGTTCTTC
CDR3aa: CASSPSGTYNEQFF

v_gene: TRBV5-5
len: 14
abundance: .
d_gene: .
j_gene: TRBJ1-1
CDR3nt: TGTGCCAGCAGCAAAGGATTGGGGGACACTGAAGCTTTCTTT
CDR3aa: CASSKGLGDTEAFF

v_gene: TRBV9
len: 14
abundance: .
d_gene: TRBD1
j_gene: TRBJ1-1
CDR3nt: TGTGCCAGCAGCGGCAGGGGGGAGAACACTGAAGCTTTCTTT
CDR3aa: CASSGRGENTEAFF

v_gene: TRBV5-1
len: 17
abundance: .
d_gene: .
j_gene: TRBJ1-2
CDR3nt: TGCGCCAGCAGCAGCCAGCTTAGGCTGAACCCTAACTATGGCTACACCTTC
CDR3aa: CASSSQLRLNPNYGYTF

v_gene: TRBV7-2
len: 15
abundance: .
d_gene: .
j_gene: TRBJ2-3
CDR3nt: TGTGCCAGCAGCCCCGCGGGCGGGGGCACAGATACGCAGTATTTT
CDR3aa: CASSPAGGGTDTQYF

v_gene: TRBV7-2
len: 16
abundance: .
d_gene: TRBD2
j_gene: TRBJ2-5
CDR3nt: TGTGCCAGCAGCCCCACTAGCGGGGGATACCAAGAGACCCAGTACTTC
CDR3aa: CASSPTSGGYQETQYF

v_gene: TRBV7-2
len: 14
abundance: .
d_gene: TRBD2
j_gene: TRBJ2-4
CDR3nt: TGTGCCAGCAGCTCGGCGGGGGGGTTAAACATTCAGTACTTC
CDR3aa: CASSSAGGLNIQYF

v_gene: TRBV7-2
len: 14
abundance: .
d_gene: TRBD1
j_gene: TRBJ1-2
CDR3nt: TGTGCCAGCAGCTTGGACAGGAATAACTATGGCTACACCTTC
CDR3aa: CASSLDRNNYGYTF

v_gene: TRBV4-3
len: 14
abundance: .
d_gene: .
j_gene: TRBJ2-3
CDR3nt: TGCGCCAGCAGCCAACCCCGGGGCACAGATACGCAGTATTTT
CDR3aa: CASSQPRGTDTQYF

v_gene: TRBV18
len: 15
abundance: .
d_gene: TRBD1
j_gene: TRBJ2-4
CDR3nt: TGTGCCAGCTCACCACAGGGACAGGGTATAGACATTCAGTACTTC
CDR3aa: CASSPQGQGIDIQYF

v_gene: TRBV9
len: 15
abundance: .
d_gene: .
j_gene: TRBJ1-2
CDR3nt: TGTGCCAGCAGCGTAGAAGGGGATCCCCTCTATGGCTACACCTTC
CDR3aa: CASSVEGDPLYGYTF

v_gene: TRBV6-6
len: 13
abundance: .
d_gene: TRBD1
j_gene: TRBJ1-1
CDR3nt: TGTGCCAGCAGTCAAACCCAGGGGGCCGCAGCTTTCTTT
CDR3aa: CASSQTQGAAAFF

v_gene: TRBV10-3
len: 20
abundance: .
d_gene: .
j_gene: TRBJ2-7
CDR3nt: TGTGCCATCAGTGAGTCAGGACCGCGGACGGGGGCGGGAAGATCCTACGAGCAGTACTTC
CDR3aa: CAISESGPRTGAGRSYEQYF

v_gene: TRBV28
len: 15
abundance: once
d_gene: .
j_gene: TRBJ1-5
CDR3nt: TGTGCCAGCACCTTAAGGGCCAGGCTAAATCAGCCCCAGCATTTT
CDR3aa: CASTLRARLNQPQHF

v_gene: TRBV2
len: 12
abundance: .
d_gene: .
j_gene: TRBJ2-2
CDR3nt: TGTGCCAGCAGGGGGGGAGGCGGGGAGCTGTTTTTT
CDR3aa: CASRGGGGELFF

v_gene: TRBV5-6
len: 12
abundance: .
d_gene: .
j_gene: TRBJ2-3
CDR3nt: TGTGCCAGCAGCCGGCAGCCCTATACGCAGTATTTT
CDR3aa: CASSRQPYTQYF

v_gene: TRBV28
len: 11
abundance: .
d_gene: .
j_gene: TRBJ2-1
CDR3nt: TGTGCCAGCAGTCCACGACATGAGCAGTTCTTC
CDR3aa: CASSPRHEQFF